Here is one TCR beta chain with its context. The entry originates in a study of CD8 T cells in Susac syndrome. RNA amounts of roughly 0.45 to 1 ug underwent reverse transcription with random hexamers. The CDR3 of TCR beta was amplified by immunoSEQ multiplex PCR across 54 Vbeta and 13 Jbeta. TCRdb called the immunoSEQ multiplex PCR reads again in MiXCR, with one record for every CDR3 protein. This table holds some 150,000 distinct CDR3 sequences, approximately 94% found once. Per germline, CDR1 MNHEY and CDR2 SVGEGT. The CDR3 is made up of 15 amino acids. With V trimmed by 5 bases and J by 0 bases, 5 bases remained unmatched. Relapsing-remitting disease, either stable or active, was present in the multiple sclerosis controls, who were treatment-naive patients. CD8+ and CD4+ T cells were negatively isolated; TEMRA cells were FACS-enriched.

The rearrangement links TRBV6-2 or TRBV6-3 to TRBJ2-7, with 9 bases fitting TRBD1. This TCR derives from a human donor with multiple sclerosis. The sequenced sample was CD8+ T cells from PBMCs. In DNA, the CDR3 is TGTGCCAGCAGTCACCAGGACAGGGGCTCCTACGAGCAGTACTTC. Translating it yields CASSHQDRGSYEQYF.